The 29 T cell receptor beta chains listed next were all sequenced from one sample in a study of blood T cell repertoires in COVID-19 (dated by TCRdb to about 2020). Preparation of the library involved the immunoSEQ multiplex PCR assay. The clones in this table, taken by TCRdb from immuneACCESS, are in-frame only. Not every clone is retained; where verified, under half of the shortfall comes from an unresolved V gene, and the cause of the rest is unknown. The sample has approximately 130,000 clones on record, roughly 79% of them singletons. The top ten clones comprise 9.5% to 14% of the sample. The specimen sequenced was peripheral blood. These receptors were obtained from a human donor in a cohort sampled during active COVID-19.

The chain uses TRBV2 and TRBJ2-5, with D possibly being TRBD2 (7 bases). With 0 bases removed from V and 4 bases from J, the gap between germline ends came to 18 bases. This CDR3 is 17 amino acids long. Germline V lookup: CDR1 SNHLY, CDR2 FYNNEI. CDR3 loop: CASSEALRGRGGETQYF. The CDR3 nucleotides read TGTGCCAGCAGTGAAGCGCTTCGGGGGCGCGGGGGAGAGACCCAGTACTTC. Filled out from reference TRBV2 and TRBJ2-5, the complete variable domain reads EPEVTQTPSHQVTQMGQEVILRCVPISNHLYFYWYRQILGQKVEFLVSFYNNEISEKSEIFDDQFSVERPDGSNFTLKIRSTKLEDSAMYFCASSEALRGRGGETQYFGPGTRLLVL.

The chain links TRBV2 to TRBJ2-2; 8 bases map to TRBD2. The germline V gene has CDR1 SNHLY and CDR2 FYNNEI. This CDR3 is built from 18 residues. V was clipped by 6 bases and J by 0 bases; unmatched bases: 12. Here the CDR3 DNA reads TGTGCCAGCAGAAGGGTAGCGGGGAGATTTTCGAACACCGGGGAGCTGTTTTTT. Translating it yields CASRRVAGRFSNTGELFF.

In DNA form, the CDR3 reads TGTGCCAGCAGCGCTGGCGGGGGAGGAATCGACAATGAGCAGTTCTTC. Residues: CASSAGGGGIDNEQFF. J is TRBJ2-1 and V is TRBV9; TRBD2 agrees at 7 bases. V lost 3 bases, J lost 5 bases, and 11 bases stayed unmatched. Germline V gives CDR1 SGDLS, CDR2 YYNGEE. The CDR3 covers 16 residues.

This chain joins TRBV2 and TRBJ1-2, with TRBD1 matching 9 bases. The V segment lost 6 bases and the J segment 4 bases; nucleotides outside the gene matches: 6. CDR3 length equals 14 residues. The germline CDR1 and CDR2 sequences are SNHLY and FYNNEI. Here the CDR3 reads CASRPGGQGYGYTF. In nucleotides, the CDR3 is TGTGCCAGCAGACCCGGGGGACAGGGCTATGGCTACACCTTC.

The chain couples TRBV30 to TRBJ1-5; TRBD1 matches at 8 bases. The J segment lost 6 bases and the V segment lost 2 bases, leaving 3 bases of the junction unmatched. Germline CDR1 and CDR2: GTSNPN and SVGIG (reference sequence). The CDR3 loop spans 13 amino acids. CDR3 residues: CAWSTTGVQPQHF. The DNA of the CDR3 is TGTGCCTGGAGTACGACAGGGGTTCAGCCCCAGCATTTT.

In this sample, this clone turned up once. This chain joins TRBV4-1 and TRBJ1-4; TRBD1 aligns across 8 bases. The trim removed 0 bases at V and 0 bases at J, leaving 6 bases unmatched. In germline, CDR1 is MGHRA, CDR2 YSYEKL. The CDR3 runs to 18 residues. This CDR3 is CASSQDRDRGATNEKLFF. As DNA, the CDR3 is TGCGCCAGCAGCCAAGATCGCGACAGGGGTGCAACTAATGAAAAACTGTTTTTT.

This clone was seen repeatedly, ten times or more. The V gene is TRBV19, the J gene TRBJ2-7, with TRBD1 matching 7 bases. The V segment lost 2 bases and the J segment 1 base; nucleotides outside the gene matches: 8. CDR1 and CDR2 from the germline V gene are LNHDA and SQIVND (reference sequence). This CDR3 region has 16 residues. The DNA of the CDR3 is TGTGCCAGTAGTATAAGAGCTGACAGGGTTTCCTACGAGCAGTACTTC. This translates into CASSIRADRVSYEQYF.

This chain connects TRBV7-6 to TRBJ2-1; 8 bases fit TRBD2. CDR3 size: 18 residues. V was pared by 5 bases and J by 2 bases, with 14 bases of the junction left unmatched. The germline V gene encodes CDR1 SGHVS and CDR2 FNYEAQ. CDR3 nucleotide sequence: TGTGCCAGCAGCCTACCCGGTGGTAGCGGGGAAACCTACAATGAGCAGTTCTTC. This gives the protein CASSLPGGSGETYNEQFF.

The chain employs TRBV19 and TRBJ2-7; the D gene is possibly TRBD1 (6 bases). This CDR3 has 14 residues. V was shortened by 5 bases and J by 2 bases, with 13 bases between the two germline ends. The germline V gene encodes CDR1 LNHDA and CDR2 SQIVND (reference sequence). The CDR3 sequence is CASSFSDSTYEQYF. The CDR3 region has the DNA TGTGCCAGTAGTTTTTCGGACAGCACCTACGAGCAGTACTTC.

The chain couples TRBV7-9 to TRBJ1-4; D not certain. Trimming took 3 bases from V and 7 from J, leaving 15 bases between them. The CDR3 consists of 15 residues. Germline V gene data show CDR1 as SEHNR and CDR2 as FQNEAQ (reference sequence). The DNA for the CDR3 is TGTGCCAGCAGCTTCGCCCCCGGCGGGGTTGAAAAACTGTTTTTT. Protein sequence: CASSFAPGGVEKLFF.

This CDR3 reads CASSPAGTGRATEAFF. CDR3 bases: TGTGCCAGCTCACCAGCCGGGACAGGTCGAGCCACTGAAGCTTTCTTT. V gene TRBV18 combines with J gene TRBJ1-1, with 8 bases matching TRBD1. The CDR3 covers 16 residues. Germline CDR1 is KGHSH and CDR2 is LQKENI. Trimming removed 2 bases from V and 4 bases from J; junction bases left unmatched: 9.

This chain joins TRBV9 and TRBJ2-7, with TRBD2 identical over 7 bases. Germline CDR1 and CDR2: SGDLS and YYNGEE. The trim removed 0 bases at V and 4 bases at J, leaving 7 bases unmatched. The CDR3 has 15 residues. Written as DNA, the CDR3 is TGTGCCAGCAGCGTAGCTCTAGCGGACACTTACGAGCAGTACTTC. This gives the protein CASSVALADTYEQYF.

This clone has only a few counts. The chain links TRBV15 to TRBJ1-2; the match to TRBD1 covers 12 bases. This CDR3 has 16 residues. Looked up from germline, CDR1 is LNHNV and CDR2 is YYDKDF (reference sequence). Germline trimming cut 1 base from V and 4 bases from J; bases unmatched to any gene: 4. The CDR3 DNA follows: TGTGCCACCAGCAGAGGGGACAGGGGGCTTATCTATGGCTACACCTTC. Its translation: CATSRGDRGLIYGYTF.

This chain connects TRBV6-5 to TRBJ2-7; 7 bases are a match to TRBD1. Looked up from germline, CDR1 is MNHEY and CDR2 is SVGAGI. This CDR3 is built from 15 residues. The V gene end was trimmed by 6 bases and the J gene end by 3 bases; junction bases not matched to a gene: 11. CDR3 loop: CASRVNGDRFYEQYF. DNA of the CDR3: TGTGCCAGCAGAGTGAATGGGGACAGATTCTACGAGCAGTACTTC.

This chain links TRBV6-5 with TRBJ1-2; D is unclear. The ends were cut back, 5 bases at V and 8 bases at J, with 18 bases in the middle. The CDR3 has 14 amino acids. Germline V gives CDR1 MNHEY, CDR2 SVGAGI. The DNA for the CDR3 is TGTGCCAGCAGTCTTGGGCGGTCGGGGTGGGGCTACACCTTC. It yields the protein CASSLGRSGWGYTF.

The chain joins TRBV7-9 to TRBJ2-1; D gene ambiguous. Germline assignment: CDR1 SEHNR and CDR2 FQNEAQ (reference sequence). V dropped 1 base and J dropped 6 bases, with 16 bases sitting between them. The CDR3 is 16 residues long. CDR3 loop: CASSLVGATPLNEQFF. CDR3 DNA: TGTGCCAGCAGCTTAGTAGGTGCGACACCCCTCAATGAGCAGTTCTTC.

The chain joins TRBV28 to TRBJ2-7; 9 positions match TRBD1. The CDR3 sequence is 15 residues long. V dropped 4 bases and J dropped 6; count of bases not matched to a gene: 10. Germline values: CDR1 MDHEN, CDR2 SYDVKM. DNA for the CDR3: TGTGCCAGCAGTTCCTGGGACAGGGAGTCCAGCGAGCAGTACTTC. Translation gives CASSSWDRESSEQYF.

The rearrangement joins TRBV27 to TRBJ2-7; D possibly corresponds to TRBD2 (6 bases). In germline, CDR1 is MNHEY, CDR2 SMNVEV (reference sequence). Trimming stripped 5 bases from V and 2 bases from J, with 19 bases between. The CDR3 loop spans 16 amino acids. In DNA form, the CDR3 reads TGTGCCAGCAGTCCCCTCAGTAGCGGCGGTCCCTACGAGCAGTACTTC. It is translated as CASSPLSSGGPYEQYF.

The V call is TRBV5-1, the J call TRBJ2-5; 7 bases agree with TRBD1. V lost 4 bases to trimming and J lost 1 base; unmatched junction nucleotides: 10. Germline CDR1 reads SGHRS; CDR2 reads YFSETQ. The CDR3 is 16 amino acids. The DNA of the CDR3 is TGCGCCAGCAGCCTGGGTTTTGGGACAGTCCAAGAGACCCAGTACTTC. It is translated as CASSLGFGTVQETQYF.

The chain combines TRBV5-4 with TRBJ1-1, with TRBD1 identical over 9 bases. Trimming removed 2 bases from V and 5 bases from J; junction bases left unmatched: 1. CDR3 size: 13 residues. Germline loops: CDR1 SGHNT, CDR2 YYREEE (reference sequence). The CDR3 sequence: CASSFGTGTEAFF. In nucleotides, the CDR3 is TGTGCCAGCAGCTTTGGGACAGGGACTGAAGCTTTCTTT.

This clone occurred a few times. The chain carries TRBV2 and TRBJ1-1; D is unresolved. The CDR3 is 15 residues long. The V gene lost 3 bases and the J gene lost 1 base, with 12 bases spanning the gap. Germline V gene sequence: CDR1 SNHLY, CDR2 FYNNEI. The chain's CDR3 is CASSDEGRRNTEAFF. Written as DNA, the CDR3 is TGTGCCAGCAGTGACGAGGGCAGAAGGAACACTGAAGCTTTCTTT.

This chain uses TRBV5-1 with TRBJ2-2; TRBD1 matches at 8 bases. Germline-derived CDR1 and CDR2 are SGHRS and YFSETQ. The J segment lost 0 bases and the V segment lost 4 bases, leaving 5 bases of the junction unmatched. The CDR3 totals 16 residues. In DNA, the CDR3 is TGCGCCAGCAGCAGACAGGGGAGCGCGAACACCGGGGAGCTGTTTTTT. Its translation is CASSRQGSANTGELFF. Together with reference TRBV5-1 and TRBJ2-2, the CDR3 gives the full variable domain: KAGVTQTPRYLIKTRGQQVTLSCSPISGHRSVSWYQQTPGQGLQFLFEYFSETQRNKGNFPGRFSGRQFSNSRSEMNVSTLELGDSALYLCASSRQGSANTGELFFGEGSRLTVL.

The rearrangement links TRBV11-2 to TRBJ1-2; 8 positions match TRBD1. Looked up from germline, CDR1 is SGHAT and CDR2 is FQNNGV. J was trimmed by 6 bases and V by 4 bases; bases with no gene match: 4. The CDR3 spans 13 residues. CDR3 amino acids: CASSSDRENGYTF. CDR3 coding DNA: TGTGCCAGCAGCTCGGACAGGGAGAATGGCTACACCTTC.

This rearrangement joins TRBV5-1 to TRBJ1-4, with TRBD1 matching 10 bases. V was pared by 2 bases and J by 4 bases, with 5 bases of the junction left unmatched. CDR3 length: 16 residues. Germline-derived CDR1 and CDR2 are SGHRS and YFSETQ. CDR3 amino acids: CASSFFGQGGNEKLFF. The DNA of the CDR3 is TGCGCCAGCAGCTTCTTCGGACAGGGGGGTAATGAAAAACTGTTTTTT.

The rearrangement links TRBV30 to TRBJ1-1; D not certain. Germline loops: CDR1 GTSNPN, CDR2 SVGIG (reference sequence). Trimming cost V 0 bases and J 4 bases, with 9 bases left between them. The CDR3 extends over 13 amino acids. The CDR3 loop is CAWSVRAGTEAFF. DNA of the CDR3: TGTGCCTGGAGTGTACGAGCGGGCACTGAAGCTTTCTTT.

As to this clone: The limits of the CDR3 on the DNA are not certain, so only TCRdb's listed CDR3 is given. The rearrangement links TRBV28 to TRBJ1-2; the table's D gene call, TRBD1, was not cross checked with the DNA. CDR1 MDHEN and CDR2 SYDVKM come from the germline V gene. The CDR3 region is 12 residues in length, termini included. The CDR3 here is CASSFGQGAHTF.

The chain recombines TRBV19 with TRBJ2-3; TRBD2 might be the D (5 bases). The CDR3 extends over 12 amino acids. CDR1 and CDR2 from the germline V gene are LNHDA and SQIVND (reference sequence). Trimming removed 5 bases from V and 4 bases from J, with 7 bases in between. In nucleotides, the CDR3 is TGTGCCAGTAGTTCGGGGTCAGATACGCAGTATTTT. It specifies CASSSGSDTQYF.

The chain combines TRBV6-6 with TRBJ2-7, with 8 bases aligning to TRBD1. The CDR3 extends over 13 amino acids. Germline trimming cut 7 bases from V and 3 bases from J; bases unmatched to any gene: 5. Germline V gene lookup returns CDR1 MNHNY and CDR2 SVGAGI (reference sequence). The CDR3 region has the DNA TGTGCCAGCATGGTGGACAGGGACTACGAGCAGTACTTC. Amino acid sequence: CASMVDRDYEQYF.

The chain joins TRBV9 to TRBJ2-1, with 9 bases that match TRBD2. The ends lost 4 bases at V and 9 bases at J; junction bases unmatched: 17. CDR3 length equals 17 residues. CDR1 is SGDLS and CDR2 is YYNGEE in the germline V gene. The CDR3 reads CASSTEGAGGTRIEQFF. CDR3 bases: TGTGCCAGCAGCACCGAGGGAGCGGGGGGCACGAGAATTGAGCAGTTCTTC.